This T cell receptor beta chain is drawn from a study of T cell changes during pregnancy in multiple sclerosis. Here immunoSEQ multiplex PCR was the method, and the copy in TCRdb shows in-frame clones only, minus some. The top ten clones hold approximately 0.43% of a sample with approximately 82,000 clones, around 90% of them seen once. This CDR3 region has 14 residues. Germline CDR1 reads MNHEY; CDR2 reads SMNVEV (reference sequence). V was pared by 0 bases and J by 7 bases, with 7 bases between. Here the sequenced sample was CD4+ T cells from peripheral blood mononuclear cells, taken in the second trimester of pregnancy. The TCR originated in a female donor with multiple sclerosis, enrolled in a pregnancy study. V gene TRBV27 combines with J gene TRBJ1-6; the D is unclear. The CDR3 loop reads CASSLSQRNSPLHF. In DNA form, the CDR3 reads TGTGCCAGCAGTTTATCACAGAGAAATTCACCCCTCCACTTT.